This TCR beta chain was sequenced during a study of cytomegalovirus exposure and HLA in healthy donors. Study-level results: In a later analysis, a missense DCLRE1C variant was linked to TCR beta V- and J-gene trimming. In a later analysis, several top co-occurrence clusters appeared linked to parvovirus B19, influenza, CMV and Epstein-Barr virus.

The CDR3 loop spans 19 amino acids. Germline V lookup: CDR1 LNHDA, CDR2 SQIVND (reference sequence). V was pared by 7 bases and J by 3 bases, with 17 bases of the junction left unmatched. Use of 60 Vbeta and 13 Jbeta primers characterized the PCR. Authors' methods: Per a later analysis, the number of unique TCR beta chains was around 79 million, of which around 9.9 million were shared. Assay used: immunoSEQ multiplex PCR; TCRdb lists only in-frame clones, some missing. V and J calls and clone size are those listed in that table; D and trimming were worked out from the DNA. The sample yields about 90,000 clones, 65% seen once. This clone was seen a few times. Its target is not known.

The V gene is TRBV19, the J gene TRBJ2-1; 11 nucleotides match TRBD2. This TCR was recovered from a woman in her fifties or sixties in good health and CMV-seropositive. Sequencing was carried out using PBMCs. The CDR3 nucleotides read TGTGCCAGTACTCCGGAGGGATTGAGAACTAGCGGGGGCTACAATGAGCAGTTCTTC. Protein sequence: CASTPEGLRTSGGYNEQFF.